Presented here are 29 T cell receptor beta chains from one specimen sequenced in a study of blood T cell repertoires in COVID-19. Sequencing was performed with immunoSEQ multiplex PCR; in TCRdb, only in-frame clones are kept and a portion is missing. The sample comprises approximately 60,000 clones, 85% of which are singletons, and approximately 16% rests with the top ten. The sequencing sample was made of peripheral blood. The receptor set was obtained from a human donor in a cohort sampled during active COVID-19.

This clone was observed once. This sequence joins TRBV5-1 and TRBJ2-2; D unclear. Germline V gives CDR1 SGHRS, CDR2 YFSETQ. V lost 5 bases, J lost 4 bases, and 15 bases lay in between. The CDR3 contains 15 residues. CDR3 sequence (DNA): TGCGCCAGCAGTAACAGAACCTTTGGCACCGGGGAGCTGTTTTTT. It codes for CASSNRTFGTGELFF.

On this clone: Other DNA variants within this sample encode the same CDR3. The rearrangement joins TRBV7-2 to TRBJ2-1; 10 bases map to TRBD2. Germline assignment: CDR1 SGHTA and CDR2 FQGNSA. The V gene end was trimmed by 5 bases and the J gene end by 4 bases; junction bases not matched to a gene: 5. CDR3 size: 15 residues. The CDR3 nucleotides read TGTGCCAGCAGCCTCACTAGCGGGGTTTACAATGAGCAGTTCTTC. This sequence encodes CASSLTSGVYNEQFF.

The gene calls are TRBV4-1 and TRBJ2-5; TRBD1 is a possible D gene (6 bases). V lost 0 bases and J 1 base, leaving 9 bases between the germline ends. This CDR3 spans 15 amino acids. The germline CDR1 and CDR2 sequences are MGHRA and YSYEKL. This CDR3 reads CASSQDGQLQETQYF. The CDR3 nucleotides are TGCGCCAGCAGCCAAGATGGACAGCTCCAAGAGACCCAGTACTTC.

This clone appeared a few times. V gene TRBV19 combines with J gene TRBJ2-7, with 8 bases fitting TRBD1. The CDR3 is 15 residues long. The junction had 10 bases not matched to a gene; V was cut back by 3 bases and J by 6 bases. Germline assignment: CDR1 LNHDA and CDR2 SQIVND (reference sequence). The CDR3 DNA sequence: TGTGCCAGTAGTATTTTTCGGACAGGGAGGCGCGAGCAGTACTTC. Its translation is CASSIFRTGRREQYF.

The chain has TRBV2 and TRBJ1-2; unclear D gene. Deletions cut 0 bases from V and 8 bases from J, with 16 bases between. Germline V CDR1 and CDR2: SNHLY, FYNNEI. CDR3 length: 15 residues. CDR3 region: CASSEALQETGGYTF. The CDR3 DNA is TGTGCCAGCAGTGAAGCGCTCCAGGAGACGGGGGGCTACACCTTC.

The chain couples TRBV18 to TRBJ2-7; D might be TRBD1 (5 bases). There are 14 residues in the CDR3. Per germline, CDR1 KGHSH and CDR2 LQKENI. Deletions cut 0 bases from V and 3 bases from J, with 9 bases between. The CDR3 loop reads CASSPPTQGYEQYF. The CDR3 nucleotides are TGTGCCAGCTCACCACCGACCCAGGGCTACGAGCAGTACTTC.

The count of this clone is one. The chain combines TRBV4-2 with TRBJ1-1; 8 nucleotides align to TRBD1. Germline-derived CDR1 and CDR2 are LGHNA and YNFKEQ. The CDR3 totals 17 residues. V shed 1 base and J 4 bases; nucleotides not matched to a gene: 11. CDR3 sequence reads: CASSQGTQGASPTEAFF. The DNA for the CDR3 is TGTGCCAGCAGCCAAGGGACCCAGGGGGCGTCTCCCACTGAAGCTTTCTTT.

The chain joins TRBV11-2 to TRBJ2-7, with 7 bases matching TRBD2. The ends lost 1 base at V and 4 bases at J; junction bases unmatched: 4. The CDR3 sequence is 14 residues long. The germline CDR1 and CDR2 sequences are SGHAT and FQNNGV. CDR3 loop: CASSLASGRYEQYF. In DNA form, the CDR3 reads TGTGCCAGCAGCTTAGCTAGCGGCAGATACGAGCAGTACTTC.

The chain has TRBV3-1 (or the pseudogene TRBV3-2) and TRBJ2-1, with TRBD2 matching 7 bases. This CDR3 has 12 residues. CDR1 and CDR2 (germline): LGHDT, YNNKEL (reference sequence). With V trimmed by 7 bases and J by 6 bases, 3 bases remained unmatched. CDR3 nucleotides: TGTGCCAGCATGCGGGGGTTCAATGAGCAGTTCTTC. It translates to CASMRGFNEQFF.

The V and J genes are TRBV6-6 and TRBJ1-5, with D possibly matching TRBD1 (6 bases). Germline CDR1 and CDR2: MNHNY and SVGAGI (reference sequence). Trimming removed 5 bases from V and 6 bases from J, with 14 bases in between. This CDR3 has 14 residues. The CDR3 DNA sequence: TGTGCCAGCAGTGGGGGGGACAAAAGTCAGCCCCAGCATTTT. Protein sequence: CASSGGDKSQPQHF.

This chain links TRBV7-6 with TRBJ2-1; 7 nucleotides align to TRBD2. Germline V CDR1 and CDR2: SGHVS, FNYEAQ. CDR3 length equals 16 residues. Trimming removed 1 base from V and 3 bases from J; junction bases left unmatched: 6. The CDR3 coding sequence is TGTGCCAGCAGCTTAGTGAATCGCGGGGGCTACAATGAGCAGTTCTTC. Translation gives CASSLVNRGGYNEQFF.

The chain is built from TRBV4-1 and TRBJ2-7, with D maybe TRBD2 (5 bases). The CDR3 has 14 residues. CDR1 MGHRA and CDR2 YSYEKL come from the germline V gene. The V gene lost 1 base and the J gene lost 6 bases, with 13 bases spanning the gap. Written as DNA, the CDR3 is TGCGCCAGCAGCCAAGCGGGCGGGTCTCCCGAGCAGTACTTC. It translates to CASSQAGGSPEQYF.

CDR3 coding DNA: TGTGCCAGCAGCCGCGGACAGGGGGCTAACTATGGCTACACCTTC. Translating it yields CASSRGQGANYGYTF. The gene calls are TRBV6-6 and TRBJ1-2; TRBD1 matches 10 bases. The V gene's germline CDR1 is MNHNY and CDR2 SVGAGI (reference sequence). The J segment lost 0 bases and the V segment lost 6 bases, leaving 4 bases of the junction unmatched. The CDR3 loop spans 15 amino acids.

V gene TRBV6-5 combines with J gene TRBJ1-5; perhaps TRBD1 as D (5 bases). In germline, CDR1 is MNHEY, CDR2 SVGAGI. Trimming stripped 0 bases from V and 4 bases from J, with 10 bases between. The CDR3 loop spans 15 amino acids. The CDR3 nucleotides are TGTGCCAGCAGTTACTCGTTATCAGGGAATCAGCCCCAGCATTTT. It is translated as CASSYSLSGNQPQHF.

This chain joins TRBV3-1 (or the pseudogene TRBV3-2) and TRBJ1-2; the D gene is possibly TRBD1 (6 bases). With 7 bases removed from V and 2 bases from J, the gap between germline ends came to 14 bases. Germline loops: CDR1 LGHDT, CDR2 YNNKEL (reference sequence). CDR3 length equals 14 residues. CDR3 loop: CASTATGRNYGYTF. The CDR3 bases are TGTGCCAGCACCGCGACAGGAAGGAACTATGGCTACACCTTC.

J is TRBJ2-7 and V is TRBV5-1; a weak D match, TRBD1 (6 bases). Trimming took 4 bases from V and 3 from J, leaving 14 bases between them. The CDR3 loop spans 14 amino acids. Germline CDR1 reads SGHRS; CDR2 reads YFSETQ. CDR3 bases: TGCGCCAGCAGCGCCGGACAGTCCCTCTACGAGCAGTACTTC. Protein: CASSAGQSLYEQYF.

The rearrangement joins TRBV10-1 to TRBJ2-3; weak D call: TRBD2 (6 bases). V was clipped by 4 bases and J by 1 base, with 15 bases between them. There are 16 residues in the CDR3. Per the germline V gene, CDR1 is WNHNN and CDR2 is SYGVQD (reference sequence). The CDR3 reads CASSGPEERGTDTQYF. In nucleotides, the CDR3 is TGCGCCAGCAGTGGACCCGAGGAGCGGGGCACAGATACGCAGTATTTT.

The chain recombines TRBV12-3 or TRBV12-4 with TRBJ2-1, with D maybe TRBD2 (6 bases). This CDR3 contains 13 residues. With 6 bases removed from V and 6 bases from J, the gap between germline ends came to 12 bases. The CDR3 is CASSRGISNEQFF. CDR3 bases: TGTGCCAGCAGCCGGGGGATCTCCAATGAGCAGTTCTTC.

The chain employs TRBV10-3 and TRBJ1-6; 9 nucleotides align to TRBD1. The ends lost 4 bases at V and 7 bases at J; junction bases unmatched: 5. This CDR3 spans 15 amino acids. Germline CDR1 and CDR2: ENHRY and SYGVKD. The CDR3 sequence is CAISGTGVRNSPLHF. The CDR3 DNA reads TGTGCCATCAGTGGGACAGGGGTGCGGAATTCACCCCTCCACTTT.

The CDR3 here is CASSVHDGIGETQYF. The DNA of the CDR3 is TGTGCCAGCAGCGTACACGACGGGATAGGGGAGACCCAGTACTTC. J is TRBJ2-5 and V is TRBV9; the D gene is possibly TRBD2 (5 bases). Trimming left V 1 base short and J 5 bases short, with 15 bases between. This CDR3 is 15 amino acids long. The germline CDR1 and CDR2 sequences are SGDLS and YYNGEE.

Within the sample, this clone is medium-sized. The rearrangement uses TRBV6-6 and TRBJ1-3; no clear D. V was shortened by 5 bases and J by 0 bases, with 8 bases between the two germline ends. CDR1 MNHNY and CDR2 SVGAGI come from the germline V gene (reference sequence). The CDR3 extends over 14 amino acids. The CDR3 nucleotides are TGTGCCAGCAGTACCTCAGGCTCTGGAAACACCATATATTTT. Its protein product is CASSTSGSGNTIYF.

This clone has only a few counts. The CDR3 protein is CASSFSTGLEETQYF. DNA of the CDR3: TGCGCCAGCAGCTTCTCGACAGGGCTGGAAGAGACCCAGTACTTC. V is TRBV5-1 and J is TRBJ2-5; 7 nucleotides agree with TRBD1. Trimming took 2 bases from V and 3 from J; bases not matched to a gene: 7. Germline V lookup: CDR1 SGHRS, CDR2 YFSETQ. This CDR3 has 15 amino acids.

This clone turned up a few times. V and J are TRBV7-2 and TRBJ2-2, with 10 bases identical to TRBD2. In germline, CDR1 is SGHTA, CDR2 FQGNSA. The J segment lost 5 bases and the V segment lost 5 bases, leaving 8 bases of the junction unmatched. The CDR3 sequence is 16 residues long. The CDR3 loop is CASSIGGAGGTGELFF. The DNA for the CDR3 is TGTGCCAGCAGCATCGGCGGAGCGGGGGGGACCGGGGAGCTGTTTTTT.

This clone has just a few counts. The sample holds other DNA sequences that translate to the same CDR3. V is TRBV6-6 and J is TRBJ1-1; unclear D gene. The CDR3 spans 13 residues. V was clipped by 8 bases and J by 3 bases, with 13 bases between them. Germline loops: CDR1 MNHNY, CDR2 SVGAGI (reference sequence). In DNA, the CDR3 is TGTGCCAGCGGCGGCGGAGCTTACACTGAAGCTTTCTTT. Translated, it gives CASGGGAYTEAFF.

This clone was seen ten or more times. This chain uses TRBV9 with TRBJ2-2, with TRBD1 as a possible D gene (6 bases). Trimming left V 0 bases short and J 1 base short, with 7 bases between. This CDR3 spans 15 amino acids. CDR1 and CDR2 from the germline V gene are SGDLS and YYNGEE. The CDR3 loop reads CASSVVGGNTGELFF. The DNA of the CDR3 is TGTGCCAGCAGCGTAGTAGGGGGGAACACCGGGGAGCTGTTTTTT.

The rearrangement links TRBV7-3 to TRBJ1-5; D is unclear. Deletions cut 6 bases from V and 5 bases from J, with 11 bases between. CDR1 SGHTA and CDR2 FQGTGA come from the germline V gene. The CDR3 is 13 amino acids. The DNA of the CDR3 is TGTGCCAGCAGTGAGACGAGGGATCAGCCCCAGCATTTT. Its translation: CASSETRDQPQHF.

This clone showed up just a few times. The J gene is TRBJ2-5, the V gene TRBV6-5, with TRBD1 identical over 9 bases. The V gene end was trimmed by 4 bases and the J gene end by 5 bases; junction bases not matched to a gene: 2. CDR3 size: 13 residues. Germline V gives CDR1 MNHEY, CDR2 SVGAGI. CDR3 DNA sequence: TGTGCCAGCAGTTCGGACAGGGGTGAGACCCAGTACTTC. Its protein is CASSSDRGETQYF.

This clone was counted a few times. This chain links TRBV10-3 with TRBJ1-2; TRBD1 matches at 8 bases. Trimming cost V 4 bases and J 5 bases; bases outside gene matches: 9. The CDR3 totals 15 residues. Germline V gene sequence: CDR1 ENHRY, CDR2 SYGVKD. The CDR3 DNA reads as TGTGCCATCAGTGCGACTCGGGACAGGAATTATGGCTACACCTTC. Protein product: CAISATRDRNYGYTF.

Written as DNA, the CDR3 is TGCGCCAGCAGCCAAGATCAGCGGACCAAACTGAGGTGGGGCTACACCTTC. This sequence encodes CASSQDQRTKLRWGYTF. V gene TRBV4-1 combines with J gene TRBJ1-2; D is uncertain. The CDR3 has 17 amino acids. The germline V gene has CDR1 MGHRA and CDR2 YSYEKL. Trimming shortened V by 0 bases and J by 8 bases, and 22 bases separated the two germline ends.